These 20 T cell receptor beta chains were all obtained from the same sample, sequenced in a study of PD-1 blockade in classical Hodgkin lymphoma. After autologous stem cell transplantation all patients relapsed, and prior brentuximab vedotin exposure differed between cohorts. The repertoire was sequenced with immunoSEQ multiplex PCR; TCRdb's copy has only in-frame clones and lacks some. The table lists tens of thousands of clones, 89% of them singletons. Source: peripheral blood mononuclear cells (PBMCs), taken at baseline. These receptors were collected from a human donor with classical Hodgkin lymphoma.

The chain employs TRBV18 and TRBJ2-6, with a weak D call TRBD1 (6 bases). Germline V gene sequence: CDR1 KGHSH, CDR2 LQKENI. This CDR3 is 16 amino acids long. Trimming cost V 3 bases and J 0 bases, with 9 bases left between them. CDR3 region: CASSPQGGSGANVLTF. CDR3 bases: TGTGCCAGCTCACCGCAAGGGGGCTCTGGGGCCAACGTCCTGACTTTC.

The chain carries TRBV2 and TRBJ2-3; the D gene is possibly TRBD2 (6 bases). The CDR3 runs to 15 residues. V lost 5 bases, J lost 0 bases, and 12 bases lay in between. The germline V gene has CDR1 SNHLY and CDR2 FYNNEI. CDR3 nucleotide sequence: TGTGCCAGCAGTAGCCTAGCGCTTAGCACAGATACGCAGTATTTT. Translating gives CASSSLALSTDTQYF.

The genes are TRBV11-1 and TRBJ2-7; D ambiguous. Germline lookup yields CDR1 SGHAT and CDR2 FQDESV (reference sequence). Trimming took 4 bases from V and 7 from J, leaving 14 bases between them. The CDR3 consists of 13 residues. The CDR3 DNA sequence: TGTGCCAGCAGCTCTCCGGGCGTGAGTGAGCAGTACTTC. Protein: CASSSPGVSEQYF. The full variable domain, completed using reference TRBV11-1 and TRBJ2-7, is EAEVAQSPRYKITEKSQAVAFWCDPISGHATLYWYRQILGQGPELLVQFQDESVVDDSQLPKDRFSAERLKGVDSTLKIQPAELGDSAMYLCASSSPGVSEQYFGPGTRLTVT.

The genes are TRBV5-1 and TRBJ2-3, with D possibly matching TRBD2 (6 bases). The CDR3 spans 14 residues. Germline CDR1 is SGHRS and CDR2 is YFSETQ. Trimming took 2 bases from V and 3 from J, leaving 10 bases between them. The CDR3 is CASSLFAGTDTQYF. CDR3 bases: TGCGCCAGCAGCTTATTTGCGGGGACAGATACGCAGTATTTT.

The chain combines TRBV5-6 with TRBJ1-1; D might be TRBD1 (6 bases). The germline CDR1 and CDR2 sequences are SGHDT and YYEEEE. V was shortened by 4 bases and J by 1 base, with 14 bases between the two germline ends. CDR3 length: 15 residues. CDR3 DNA: TGTGCCAGCAGCGTTGGAGGGGGACGGAACACTGAAGCTTTCTTT. As protein: CASSVGGGRNTEAFF.

The chain is built from TRBV25-1 and TRBJ1-2; 7 nucleotides match TRBD1. The CDR3 loop spans 13 amino acids. Trimming took 4 bases from V and 4 from J; bases not matched to a gene: 3. Germline assignment: CDR1 MGHDK and CDR2 SYGVNS. The CDR3 nucleotides are TGTGCCAGCAGTGTGGCAGGGGGCTATGGCTACACCTTC. It specifies CASSVAGGYGYTF.

This clone was detected only a few times. The chain combines TRBV11-2 with TRBJ1-1; the match to TRBD1 covers 8 bases. Trimming removed 1 base from V and 5 bases from J; junction bases left unmatched: 3. CDR3 length: 14 residues. The germline CDR1 and CDR2 sequences are SGHAT and FQNNGV. CDR3 loop: CASSLANRGTEAFF. The CDR3 nucleotides read TGTGCCAGCAGCTTAGCCAACAGGGGGACTGAAGCTTTCTTT.

The chain links TRBV30 to TRBJ2-4; TRBD1 is a possible D gene (5 bases). V was trimmed by 5 bases and J by 0 bases, leaving 17 bases between them. This CDR3 region has 16 residues. Germline V gene sequence: CDR1 GTSNPN, CDR2 SVGIG (reference sequence). The CDR3 DNA sequence: TGTGCCTGGGACCGGACACGGATCCTAGCCAAAAACATTCAGTACTTC. Protein: CAWDRTRILAKNIQYF.

The chain links TRBV29-1 to TRBJ1-4, with a tentative D call TRBD1 (5 bases). Germline assignment: CDR1 SQVTM and CDR2 ANQGSEA. Deletions cut 6 bases from V and 8 bases from J, with 25 bases between. This CDR3 comprises 16 residues. The CDR3 nucleotides are TGCAGCGTGTTGGCCTACAGACCCGGGACTTCAGAAAAACTGTTTTTT. Encoded protein: CSVLAYRPGTSEKLFF.

The chain is built from TRBV9 and TRBJ2-2; D might be TRBD2 (6 bases). Trimming shortened V by 4 bases and J by 6 bases, and 19 bases separated the two germline ends. Germline CDR1 reads SGDLS; CDR2 reads YYNGEE. The CDR3 contains 16 residues. CDR3: CASSPRGRLGSGELFF. The CDR3 DNA reads as TGTGCCAGCAGCCCGCGGGGACGGTTGGGATCCGGGGAGCTGTTTTTT.

The chain uses TRBV19 and TRBJ1-2; 9 bases agree with TRBD1. V was pared by 6 bases and J by 3 bases, with 5 bases of the junction left unmatched. Germline V gives CDR1 LNHDA, CDR2 SQIVND (reference sequence). The CDR3 has 14 amino acids. The CDR3 sequence: CASRLQGADYGYTF. The CDR3 DNA sequence: TGTGCCAGTAGATTACAGGGGGCGGACTATGGCTACACCTTC.

The V gene is TRBV7-2, the J gene TRBJ1-1, with D possibly being TRBD1 (5 bases). Trimming stripped 6 bases from V and 1 base from J, with 12 bases between. Germline CDR1 is SGHTA and CDR2 is FQGNSA. The CDR3 consists of 14 residues. The CDR3 bases are TGTGCCAGCAGGAAGAGGGGAGGGAACACTGAAGCTTTCTTT. It yields the protein CASRKRGGNTEAFF.

This clone was recorded once. The rearrangement links TRBV25-1 to TRBJ2-5; tentatively, D is TRBD1 (5 bases). V lost 1 base to trimming and J lost 4 bases, with 10 bases between them. This CDR3 has 14 amino acids. Germline CDR1 reads MGHDK; CDR2 reads SYGVNS. The CDR3 DNA reads TGTGCCAGCAGTGAATTTGGTCAGGGAGAGACCCAGTACTTC. This translates into CASSEFGQGETQYF.

V and J are TRBV6-6 and TRBJ1-2, with a possible D match to TRBD1 (5 bases). The germline gives CDR1 MNHNY, CDR2 SVGAGI (reference sequence). The V end lost 6 bases, the J end lost 7 bases, and 12 bases lay between the germline ends. There are 12 residues in the CDR3. CDR3 in DNA: TGTGCCAGCAGCAACGCGGGGGGTGGCTACACCTTC. Translating it yields CASSNAGGGYTF.

This clone has only one observation. This sequence joins TRBV5-4 and TRBJ2-7, with 9 bases that match TRBD2. V gave up 1 base and J gave up 3 bases; unmatched junction bases: 14. Germline V gives CDR1 SGHNT, CDR2 YYREEE (reference sequence). This CDR3 has 18 residues. CDR3 sequence reads: CASSLRGSGTSQHYEQYF. CDR3 in DNA: TGTGCCAGCAGCTTGCGTGGTTCCGGGACTAGCCAACACTACGAGCAGTACTTC.

The V gene is TRBV6-5, the J gene TRBJ1-5; D is perhaps TRBD1 (5 bases). V lost 0 bases and J lost 4, with 13 bases in between. CDR3 length: 16 residues. Per the germline V gene, CDR1 is MNHEY and CDR2 is SVGAGI. CDR3 residues: CASSYSMAGGNQPQHF. For the CDR3, the DNA is TGTGCCAGCAGTTACTCGATGGCTGGGGGAAATCAGCCCCAGCATTTT.

The V call is TRBV5-8, the J call TRBJ1-3; D is ambiguous. The CDR3 consists of 14 residues. Trimming took off 0 bases at V and 1 base at J, with 5 bases between the two ends. The germline gives CDR1 SGHTS, CDR2 YDEGEE. The CDR3, as DNA: TGTGCCAGCAGCTTGGTAGCGTCTGGAAACACCATATATTTT. Translating gives CASSLVASGNTIYF.

The chain combines TRBV6-4 with TRBJ2-1; 7 nucleotides line up with TRBD2. CDR1 is MRHNA and CDR2 is SNTAGT in the germline V gene. The CDR3 length is 14 residues. J was trimmed by 6 bases and V by 4 bases; bases with no gene match: 6. The CDR3 region is CASSAGEGLNEQFF. CDR3 coding DNA: TGTGCCAGCAGTGCGGGGGAGGGCCTCAATGAGCAGTTCTTC.

The V gene is TRBV6-5, the J gene TRBJ1-5; D not certain. Deletions cut 7 bases from V and 6 bases from J, with 13 bases between. The length of the CDR3 is 13 residues. Germline V gene data show CDR1 as MNHEY and CDR2 as SVGAGI. The CDR3 reads CASKGGGSQPQHF. The CDR3 DNA sequence: TGTGCCAGCAAAGGTGGTGGGAGTCAGCCCCAGCATTTT.

The chain employs TRBV18 and TRBJ1-5; D possibly corresponds to TRBD1 (6 bases). V shed 5 bases and J shed 4 bases, with 15 bases lying between them. Germline CDR1 is KGHSH and CDR2 is LQKENI. CDR3 size: 15 residues. The CDR3 is CASSSKQGPNQPQHF. The CDR3 region has the DNA TGTGCCAGCTCATCCAAACAGGGCCCGAATCAGCCCCAGCATTTT.